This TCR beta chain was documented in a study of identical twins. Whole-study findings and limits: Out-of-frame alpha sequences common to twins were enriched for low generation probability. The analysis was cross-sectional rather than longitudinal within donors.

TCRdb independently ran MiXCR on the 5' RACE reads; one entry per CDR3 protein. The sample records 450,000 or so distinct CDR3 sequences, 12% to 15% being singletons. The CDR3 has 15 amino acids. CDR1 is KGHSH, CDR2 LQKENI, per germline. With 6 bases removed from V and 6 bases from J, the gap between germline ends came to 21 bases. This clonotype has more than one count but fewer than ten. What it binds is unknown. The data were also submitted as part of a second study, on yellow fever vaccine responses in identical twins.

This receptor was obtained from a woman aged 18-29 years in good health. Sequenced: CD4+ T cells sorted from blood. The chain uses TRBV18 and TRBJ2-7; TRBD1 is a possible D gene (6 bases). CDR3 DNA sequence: TGTGCCAGCTCGACTCACCCCGAGGGGGAAGGCGAGCAGTACTTC. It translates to CASSTHPEGEGEQYF.